These 11 T cell receptor beta chains were all obtained from the same sample, sequenced in a study of beta chain features in type 1 diabetes. Sequenced material consisted of expressed TCRB transcripts (all of the isolated RNA was reverse transcribed). The table came from immunoSEQ multiplex PCR; TCRdb's copy has only in-frame clones and leaves some out. Of around 300,000 clones in the sample, about 11% were seen once. Sequences were obtained from naive CD4+ T cells from blood. Receptor source: a woman aged 30 to 39 in good health.

The chain recombines TRBV29-1 with TRBJ1-2, with TRBD1 matching 7 bases. This CDR3 has 13 residues. The J segment lost 3 bases and the V segment lost 6 bases, leaving 7 bases of the junction unmatched. In germline, CDR1 is SQVTM, CDR2 ANQGSEA. CDR3 amino acids: CSVHRGRDYGYTF. DNA of the CDR3: TGCAGCGTCCACAGGGGTCGGGACTATGGCTACACCTTC.

This clone was seen a handful of times. At the DNA level, this CDR3 is encoded by other sequences in the same sample as well. The chain couples TRBV9 to TRBJ1-1; D uncertain. Germline V gene sequence: CDR1 SGDLS, CDR2 YYNGEE. Trimming removed 0 bases at V and 1 base at J, with 4 bases between. The CDR3 contains 13 residues. The CDR3 sequence: CASSVDRNTEAFF. The CDR3 DNA reads as TGTGCCAGCAGCGTAGATAGGAACACTGAAGCTTTCTTT.

The CDR3 reads CAWSVLAGGDEQFF. The CDR3 coding sequence is TGTGCCTGGAGTGTCCTAGCGGGAGGCGATGAGCAGTTCTTC. V is TRBV30 and J is TRBJ2-1, with 11 bases matching TRBD2. This CDR3 has 14 residues. After removal of 0 bases from V and 8 bases from J, the junction contained 3 bases not matched to a gene. CDR1 and CDR2 (germline): GTSNPN, SVGIG (reference sequence).

The chain recombines TRBV5-1 with TRBJ1-5; D is unresolved. This CDR3 spans 15 amino acids. Germline V gene data show CDR1 as SGHRS and CDR2 as YFSETQ. V lost 4 bases and J lost 2, with 13 bases in between. Here the CDR3 DNA reads TGCGCCAGCAGCCCCGAAGGCCAGGGCAATCAGCCCCAGCATTTT. Translation: CASSPEGQGNQPQHF.

This clone was seen a few times. Other nucleotide sequences in the sample specify the same CDR3. The rearrangement uses TRBV7-2 and TRBJ2-1, with 8 positions matching TRBD2. V was clipped by 1 base and J by 2 bases; unmatched bases: 4. The germline gives CDR1 SGHTA, CDR2 FQGNSA. CDR3 length: 16 residues. As DNA, the CDR3 is TGTGCCAGCAGCTTAGAAGCGGGAGTGACCTACAATGAGCAGTTCTTC. Its protein is CASSLEAGVTYNEQFF.

This clone was counted a few times. V gene TRBV18 combines with J gene TRBJ2-3; 11 positions agree with TRBD2. J lost 5 bases, V lost 4 bases, and 5 bases had no gene match. This CDR3 comprises 15 residues. Germline-derived CDR1 and CDR2 are KGHSH and LQKENI. Written as DNA, the CDR3 is TGTGCCAGCTCACGACTAGCGGGAAATGAAGATACGCAGTATTTT. Protein product: CASSRLAGNEDTQYF.

CDR3 sequence reads: CASRLLAGYEQFF. The CDR3 bases are TGTGCCAGCAGATTGCTAGCGGGATATGAGCAGTTCTTC. The chain employs TRBV7-9 and TRBJ2-1, with 9 positions matching TRBD2. The J segment lost 8 bases and the V segment lost 6 bases, leaving 5 bases of the junction unmatched. Germline V gene data show CDR1 as SEHNR and CDR2 as FQNEAQ (reference sequence). The CDR3 is 13 residues long.

The chain recombines TRBV19 with TRBJ2-2; TRBD1 matches at 11 bases. Germline lookup yields CDR1 LNHDA and CDR2 SQIVND (reference sequence). This CDR3 has 15 residues. J was trimmed by 2 bases and V by 7 bases; bases with no gene match: 3. CDR3 nucleotides: TGTGCCAGTAAAGGACAGGGGGCAAACACCGGGGAGCTGTTTTTT. It yields the protein CASKGQGANTGELFF.

As regards this clone: Other nucleotide sequences from this sample produce the same CDR3. J is TRBJ1-1 and V is TRBV6-5, with 9 bases lining up with TRBD1. Germline V gene sequence: CDR1 MNHEY, CDR2 SVGAGI. With 2 bases clipped from V and 1 base from J, the junction kept 2 bases outside the gene matches. CDR3 length: 15 residues. The DNA for the CDR3 is TGTGCCAGCAGTTACCGGGGACAGGGGAACACTGAAGCTTTCTTT. Amino acid sequence: CASSYRGQGNTEAFF.

There are a few counts of this clone. V and J are TRBV7-2 and TRBJ1-5; no clear D. Germline CDR1 is SGHTA and CDR2 is FQGNSA. The CDR3 is 16 amino acids. V shed 3 bases and J shed 4 bases, with 16 bases lying between them. CDR3 loop: CASSLAARNPNQPQHF. CDR3 DNA: TGTGCCAGCAGCTTGGCTGCCCGAAACCCTAATCAGCCCCAGCATTTT.

This clone was observed a handful of times. The chain couples TRBV28 to TRBJ2-3; 8 bases align to TRBD2. Germline V gives CDR1 MDHEN, CDR2 SYDVKM. The ends lost 4 bases at V and 2 bases at J; junction bases unmatched: 8. CDR3 length equals 16 residues. CDR3 DNA: TGTGCCAGCAGTTACGGAGCGGGAGCTCACACAGATACGCAGTATTTT. It specifies CASSYGAGAHTDTQYF.